This paragraph covers one T cell receptor beta chain sequence. Per the study methods: Amplification of reference gene primers provided the estimated nucleated cell counts. Assay: immunoSEQ multiplex PCR; the TCRdb copy retains only in-frame clones and omits some. V, J and clone size reflect that table, while D and trimming were determined from the DNA. Of nearly 110,000 clones listed, 89% are singletons. The data originate from a study of blood T cell repertoires in COVID-19. Turning to the study itself: Researchers got acute and convalescent COVID-19 samples from the United States, Italy and Spain. T cells, B-cell-depleted T cells, or PBMCs supplied cDNA or gDNA.

The CDR3 has 15 residues. Trimming took 1 base from V and 0 from J, leaving 8 bases between them. Germline V CDR1 and CDR2: SGHTA, FQGTGA. This TCR was recovered from a man in his forties or fifties with active or convalescent COVID-19. The V call is TRBV7-3, the J call TRBJ2-3; D is possibly TRBD2 (6 bases). The sample consisted of peripheral blood. In DNA, the CDR3 is TGTGCCAGCAGCTTAAGTGGGACTAGCACAGATACGCAGTATTTT. Translated: CASSLSGTSTDTQYF.